These T cell receptor beta chains were read from a single sample in a study of cytomegalovirus exposure and HLA in healthy donors. Sequenced by immunoSEQ multiplex PCR; TCRdb stores in-frame clones only, minus some. The sample records approximately 140,000 clones, 75% to 85% being singletons. Sequencing input: PBMCs. Receptors were obtained from a man aged 50 to 60 in good health and CMV-seropositive. Both conserved end residues are trimmed from each CDR3.

J gene: TRBJ2-1; V gene: TRBV2; CDR3 protein: ASIRDRGNEQF
J gene: TRBJ2-7; V gene: TRBV30; CDR3 protein: AGGQGYEQY
J gene: TRBJ2-7; V gene: TRBV4-1; CDR3 protein: ASSLTGQGVYEQY
J gene: TRBJ1-2; V gene: TRBV7-9; CDR3 protein: ASSLPTAGDYGYT
J gene: TRBJ1-2; V gene: TRBV6-5; CDR3 protein: ASSYYRTGRDGYT
J gene: TRBJ1-1; V gene: TRBV10-3; CDR3 protein: AISEFGGANTEAF
J gene: TRBJ2-3; V gene: TRBV19; CDR3 protein: ASSRQGVADTQY
J gene: TRBJ2-2; V gene: TRBV25-1; CDR3 protein: ASSEWGTSGSSAGELF
J gene: TRBJ1-5; V gene: TRBV30; CDR3 protein: AWNVRRDQPQH
J gene: TRBJ2-1; V gene: TRBV6-5; CDR3 protein: ASSPPGLAANEQF
J gene: TRBJ2-1; V gene: TRBV7-2; CDR3 protein: ASSRGTSVSYNEQF
J gene: TRBJ1-1; V gene: TRBV7-9; CDR3 protein: SSSLAPGNTEAF
J gene: TRBJ2-7; V gene: TRBV5-1; CDR3 protein: ASSSGTGIAYEQY
J gene: TRBJ1-4; V gene: TRBV2; CDR3 protein: ASSLGGPPNEKLF
J gene: TRBJ2-1; V gene: TRBV5-1; CDR3 protein: ASSKGLAGDNEQF
J gene: TRBJ1-4; V gene: TRBV15; CDR3 protein: ATSREGGSRLF
J gene: TRBJ2-2; V gene: TRBV13; CDR3 protein: ASSLQGNTGELF
J gene: -; V gene: TRBV5-4; CDR3 protein: ASRSGSGSLYEQY
J gene: TRBJ1-2; V gene: TRBV11-2; CDR3 protein: ASSQYQGYGYT
J gene: TRBJ2-5; V gene: TRBV5-1; CDR3 protein: ASSTQPGLAGEKTQY
J gene: TRBJ1-1; V gene: TRBV19; CDR3 protein: ASSIGQENTEAF
J gene: TRBJ1-1; V gene: TRBV2; CDR3 protein: ASTGMNTEAF
J gene: TRBJ1-1; V gene: TRBV4-1; CDR3 protein: ASSYPGGTEAF
J gene: TRBJ2-5; V gene: TRBV5-6; CDR3 protein: ASSLAVEETQY
J gene: TRBJ2-1; V gene: TRBV25-1; CDR3 protein: ASSVRVGNEQF
J gene: TRBJ2-1; V gene: TRBV15; CDR3 protein: ATSRDLSPDEQF
J gene: TRBJ1-1; V gene: TRBV6-1; CDR3 protein: ASSERTGLLSKTEAF
J gene: TRBJ1-5; V gene: TRBV7-9; CDR3 protein: SSSLDGGLPQH
J gene: TRBJ2-1; V gene: TRBV5-1; CDR3 protein: ASSPGTGVNEQF
J gene: TRBJ2-7; V gene: TRBV5-1; CDR3 protein: ASSWTGANEQY
J gene: TRBJ2-2; V gene: TRBV5-1; CDR3 protein: ASSSGQFTGELF
J gene: TRBJ1-4; V gene: TRBV18; CDR3 protein: ASSPRTGGHEKLF
J gene: TRBJ2-3; V gene: TRBV4-2; CDR3 protein: ASSRQATGGDRTDTQY
J gene: TRBJ1-2; V gene: TRBV5-6; CDR3 protein: ASSLVAVYGYT
J gene: TRBJ2-7; V gene: TRBV5-1; CDR3 protein: ASSHLPGITWEQY
J gene: TRBJ1-1; V gene: TRBV7-2; CDR3 protein: ASSLASGQGSRTEAF
J gene: TRBJ1-5; V gene: TRBV2; CDR3 protein: ASRVTGTSQPQH
J gene: TRBJ2-2; V gene: TRBV7-2; CDR3 protein: ASSSGPDLYSGELF
J gene: TRBJ2-7; V gene: TRBV7-6; CDR3 protein: ASSSSTGAEQY
J gene: TRBJ2-3; V gene: TRBV6-5; CDR3 protein: ASSRGLAGGDTQY
J gene: TRBJ1-1; V gene: TRBV27; CDR3 protein: ASSLYPGSRTEAF
J gene: TRBJ2-1; V gene: TRBV5-1; CDR3 protein: ASSRDFNGGEQF
J gene: TRBJ2-1; V gene: TRBV19; CDR3 protein: ASSLEGLAVLSSYNEQF
J gene: TRBJ1-1; V gene: TRBV25-1; CDR3 protein: ASSEDLGQGQAEAF
J gene: TRBJ2-1; V gene: TRBV5-1; CDR3 protein: ASSLGDTYNEQF
J gene: TRBJ1-1; V gene: TRBV5-1; CDR3 protein: ASSLGVNTEAF
J gene: TRBJ2-1; V gene: TRBV5-1; CDR3 protein: ASTPSGTADYNEQF
J gene: TRBJ2-2; V gene: TRBV27; CDR3 protein: ASSSQGAGLGELF
J gene: TRBJ1-1; V gene: TRBV10-3; CDR3 protein: AISESIWTASEAF
J gene: TRBJ2-3; V gene: TRBV5-1; CDR3 protein: ASSPGGGSDTQY
J gene: TRBJ2-3; V gene: TRBV7-9; CDR3 protein: SSSLAMVAGTDTQY